The entry below gives a single T cell receptor beta chain sequence along with its context. This sample stems from a study of blood T cell repertoires in COVID-19. The CDR3 loop spans 15 amino acids. The germline gives CDR1 MNHEY, CDR2 SVGEGT. With V trimmed by 7 bases and J by 3 bases, 7 bases remained unmatched. TCRdb keeps only in-frame clones here, not all; method: immunoSEQ multiplex PCR. The sample has more than 200,000 clones, less than 85% seen once. V is TRBV6-2 or TRBV6-3 and J is TRBJ2-2; 8 nucleotides line up with TRBD2. The material sequenced was peripheral blood. The receptor was isolated from a woman of 80 years or more with active or convalescent COVID-19. DNA of the CDR3: TGTGCCAGCACCCCGGGGGGGGTTGACACCGGGGAGCTGTTTTTT. This codes for CASTPGGVDTGELFF.